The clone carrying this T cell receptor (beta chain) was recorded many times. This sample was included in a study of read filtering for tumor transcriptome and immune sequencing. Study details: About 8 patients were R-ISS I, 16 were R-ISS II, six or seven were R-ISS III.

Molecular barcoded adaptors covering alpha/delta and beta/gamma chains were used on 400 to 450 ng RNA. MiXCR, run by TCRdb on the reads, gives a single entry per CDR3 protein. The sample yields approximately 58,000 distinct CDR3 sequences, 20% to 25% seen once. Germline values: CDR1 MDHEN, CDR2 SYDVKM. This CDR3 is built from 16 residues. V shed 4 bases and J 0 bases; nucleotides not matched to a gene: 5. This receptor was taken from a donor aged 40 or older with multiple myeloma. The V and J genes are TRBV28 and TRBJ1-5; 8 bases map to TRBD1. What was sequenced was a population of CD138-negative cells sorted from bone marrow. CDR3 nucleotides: TGTGCCAGCAGTTCGGGTCAGGGGGCTAGCAATCAGCCCCAGCATTTT. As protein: CASSSGQGASNQPQHF. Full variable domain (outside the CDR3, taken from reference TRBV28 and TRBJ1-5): DVKVTQSSRYLVKRTGEKVFLECVQDMDHENMFWYRQDPGLGLRLIYFSYDVKMKEKGDIPEGYSVSREKKERFSLILESASTNQTSMYLCASSSGQGASNQPQHFGDGTRLSIL.